A single sample is the source of the 20 T cell receptor beta chains below, sequenced in a study of CD4+ T cells in melanoma. Using immunoSEQ multiplex PCR, the repertoire was profiled, and TCRdb retains in-frame clones only, with some absent. Counted here are about 110,000 clones, about 90% occurring once; the ten biggest clones make up roughly 3.3%. Sample: peripheral blood. The source of these receptors is a human donor with melanoma.

The chain has TRBV11-2 and TRBJ2-7; TRBD2 aligns across 8 bases. V lost 1 base, J lost 2 bases, and 13 bases stayed unmatched. Germline V gene lookup returns CDR1 SGHAT and CDR2 FQNNGV. The CDR3 sequence is 18 residues long. This CDR3 is CASSLAWYSGSITYEQYF. CDR3 sequence (DNA): TGTGCCAGCAGCTTAGCGTGGTACAGCGGGAGTATAACCTACGAGCAGTACTTC. The full variable domain, in which reference TRBV11-2 and TRBJ2-7 provide the parts outside the CDR3, is EAGVAQSPRYKIIEKRQSVAFWCNPISGHATLYWYQQILGQGPKLLIQFQNNGVVDDSQLPKDRFSAERLKGVDSTLKIQPAKLEDSAVYLCASSLAWYSGSITYEQYFGPGTRLTVT.

The gene calls are TRBV5-1 and TRBJ2-7; D uncertain. Trimming left V 2 bases short and J 3 bases short, with 12 bases between. CDR3 length: 14 residues. Germline V CDR1 and CDR2: SGHRS, YFSETQ. DNA for the CDR3: TGCGCCAGCAGCTTAGGATCGAACATCTACGAGCAGTACTTC. This gives the protein CASSLGSNIYEQYF.

This clone was seen once. This chain joins TRBV19 and TRBJ2-7; tentatively, D is TRBD2 (5 bases). Germline V gene sequence: CDR1 LNHDA, CDR2 SQIVND (reference sequence). The CDR3 is 14 residues long. V was clipped by 3 bases and J by 0 bases, with 9 bases between them. The CDR3 bases are TGTGCCAGTAGTATTGAGGGTCTCTCCTACGAGCAGTACTTC. Translated: CASSIEGLSYEQYF. Drawing the rest from reference TRBV19 and TRBJ2-7, the complete variable domain is DGGITQSPKYLFRKEGQNVTLSCEQNLNHDAMYWYRQDPGQGLRLIYYSQIVNDFQKGDIAEGYSVSREKKESFPLTVTSAQKNPTAFYLCASSIEGLSYEQYFGPGTRLTVT.

The chain has TRBV6-1 and TRBJ1-5; D perhaps matches TRBD1 (6 bases). Trimming took off 6 bases at V and 5 bases at J, with 8 bases between the two ends. The CDR3 consists of 12 residues. Germline V gene sequence: CDR1 MNHNS, CDR2 SASEGT. CDR3 region: CASSSGDQPQHF. The CDR3, as DNA: TGTGCCAGCAGCTCAGGGGATCAGCCCCAGCATTTT.

This sequence joins TRBV4-3 and TRBJ2-7, with no clear D. From germline, CDR1 is LGHNA and CDR2 YSLEER. V lost 1 base, J lost 3 bases, and 4 bases lay in between. The CDR3 has 12 residues. This chain's CDR3 is CASSQVSYEQYF. Here the CDR3 DNA reads TGCGCCAGCAGCCAAGTGAGCTACGAGCAGTACTTC.

This chain uses TRBV6-1 with TRBJ1-2; D might be TRBD1 (6 bases). Germline lookup yields CDR1 MNHNS and CDR2 SASEGT. V dropped 6 bases and J dropped 3 bases, with 11 bases sitting between them. The CDR3 contains 13 residues. The CDR3, as DNA: TGTGCCAGCAGCTTACAGGGACACTATGGCTACACCTTC. Protein product: CASSLQGHYGYTF.

This chain links TRBV5-4 with TRBJ2-7, with D maybe TRBD1 (5 bases). The CDR3 has 13 amino acids. CDR1 SGHNT and CDR2 YYREEE come from the germline V gene (reference sequence). V dropped 5 bases and J dropped 4 bases, with 13 bases sitting between them. The DNA of the CDR3 is TGTGCCAGCAGGCAGGGCATTTCTTACGAGCAGTACTTC. It codes for CASRQGISYEQYF.

V is TRBV29-1 and J is TRBJ1-2; D gene ambiguous. The CDR3 has 11 amino acids. Looked up from germline, CDR1 is SQVTM and CDR2 is ANQGSEA. V lost 4 bases and J lost 0, with 3 bases in between. CDR3 in amino acids: CSVGTNYGYTF. Written as DNA, the CDR3 is TGCAGCGTTGGAACTAACTATGGCTACACCTTC.

The J gene is TRBJ2-7, the V gene TRBV4-3; 10 bases are a match to TRBD2. Trimming at V came to 1 base and at J to 3 bases, leaving 3 bases not matched to a gene. The germline CDR1 and CDR2 sequences are LGHNA and YSLEER. The CDR3 has 15 amino acids. CDR3 nucleotides: TGCGCCAGCAGCCAAGGGACTAGCGGAATCTACGAGCAGTACTTC. Residues: CASSQGTSGIYEQYF.

In regard to this clone: A much larger clone differs from this one at a single base, so this may be a read error. The same CDR3 also results from other DNA sequences found in this sample. The V gene is TRBV6-5, the J gene TRBJ2-2; D gene ambiguous. V shed 2 bases and J shed 5 bases, with 6 bases lying between them. The CDR3 is 13 residues long. Germline V lookup: CDR1 MNHEY, CDR2 SVGAGI. The CDR3 DNA follows: TGTGCCAGCAGTTACATTGGGACCGGGGAGCTGTTTTTT. Protein sequence: CASSYIGTGELFF.

The V gene is TRBV6-5, the J gene TRBJ1-1; D is unresolved. Germline V CDR1 and CDR2: MNHEY, SVGAGI. V gave up 6 bases and J gave up 7 bases, with 9 bases separating them. The CDR3 runs 11 residues. CDR3 DNA sequence: TGTGCCAGCAGCGCAGAGGGTGAAGCTTTCTTT. Translation gives CASSAEGEAFF.

The rearrangement uses TRBV5-3 and TRBJ1-2; possibly TRBD1 for D (5 bases). TRBV5-3 is flagged as an ORF with uncertain function. The V end was cut by 4 bases, the J end by 5 bases, with 15 bases between. CDR3 length: 14 amino acids. CDR3 region: CARSPNTRVYGYTF. The CDR3 nucleotides read TGTGCCAGAAGCCCTAACACCAGGGTGTATGGCTACACCTTC.

CDR3 bases: TGTGCCAGCAGACTAAGACAGGGTAATCAGCCCCAGCATTTT. It is translated as CASRLRQGNQPQHF. The chain couples TRBV6-6 to TRBJ1-5; 7 bases are a match to TRBD1. Losses at the gene ends were 6 bases for V and 4 bases for J; bases not matched to a gene: 6. This CDR3 comprises 14 residues. Per the germline V gene, CDR1 is MNHNY and CDR2 is SVGAGI (reference sequence).

V usage is TRBV18 and J usage is TRBJ2-7, with D maybe TRBD1 (8 bases). Deletions cut 6 bases from V and 6 bases from J, with 21 bases between. In germline, CDR1 is KGHSH, CDR2 LQKENI. This CDR3 spans 15 amino acids. This chain's CDR3 is CASSRGVAGGVEQYF. The CDR3 region has the DNA TGTGCCAGCTCTCGGGGGGTCGCAGGGGGCGTCGAGCAGTACTTC.

V usage is TRBV5-1 and J usage is TRBJ2-1; D is possibly TRBD2 (5 bases). The germline CDR1 and CDR2 sequences are SGHRS and YFSETQ. The CDR3 runs 13 residues. V lost 0 bases and J 9 bases, leaving 10 bases between the germline ends. CDR3 loop: CASSLEDEGEQFF. The DNA for the CDR3 is TGCGCCAGCAGCTTGGAGGACGAGGGTGAGCAGTTCTTC.

This sequence joins TRBV5-1 and TRBJ1-6; 11 bases map to TRBD1. The CDR3 length is 14 residues. The ends lost 4 bases at V and 9 bases at J; junction bases unmatched: 3. Looked up from germline, CDR1 is SGHRS and CDR2 is YFSETQ. CDR3 nucleotides: TGCGCCAGCAGCCGGGACAGGGGGGGTTCACCCCTCCACTTT. Protein sequence: CASSRDRGGSPLHF.

The chain is built from TRBV18 and TRBJ2-1, with D possibly matching TRBD2 (5 bases). In germline, CDR1 is KGHSH, CDR2 LQKENI. The CDR3 has 16 amino acids. Trimming pared 3 bases from V and 9 bases from J, leaving 21 bases between. The CDR3 spells CASSPSTPTAAGEQFF. The CDR3 DNA reads TGTGCCAGCTCACCGTCCACTCCGACGGCGGCGGGTGAGCAGTTCTTC.

The J gene is TRBJ2-7, the V gene TRBV7-9, with 10 nucleotides matching TRBD2. After removal of 4 bases from V and 0 bases from J, the junction contained 3 bases not matched to a gene. The CDR3 runs 15 residues. Per the germline V gene, CDR1 is SEHNR and CDR2 is FQNEAQ (reference sequence). CDR3 nucleotide sequence: TGTGCCAGCAGCTATAGCGGGGGGCCCTCCTACGAGCAGTACTTC. Amino acid sequence: CASSYSGGPSYEQYF.

J is TRBJ2-7 and V is TRBV7-9; TRBD2 matches 10 bases. The V segment lost 1 base and the J segment 7 bases; nucleotides outside the gene matches: 19. This CDR3 region has 19 residues. Germline assignment: CDR1 SEHNR and CDR2 FQNEAQ (reference sequence). The CDR3 bases are TGTGCCAGCAGCTTAGGAGGTGGGCTGGCTAGCGGGAGACTGTGGGAGCAGTACTTC. This gives the protein CASSLGGGLASGRLWEQYF.

The V and J genes are TRBV5-1 and TRBJ2-7, with D perhaps matching TRBD2 (5 bases). The germline gives CDR1 SGHRS, CDR2 YFSETQ. CDR3 length: 12 residues. V lost 2 bases to trimming and J lost 6 bases, with 9 bases between them. The CDR3 here is CASSLARAEQYF. Here the CDR3 DNA reads TGCGCCAGCAGCTTAGCGAGGGCCGAGCAGTACTTC.